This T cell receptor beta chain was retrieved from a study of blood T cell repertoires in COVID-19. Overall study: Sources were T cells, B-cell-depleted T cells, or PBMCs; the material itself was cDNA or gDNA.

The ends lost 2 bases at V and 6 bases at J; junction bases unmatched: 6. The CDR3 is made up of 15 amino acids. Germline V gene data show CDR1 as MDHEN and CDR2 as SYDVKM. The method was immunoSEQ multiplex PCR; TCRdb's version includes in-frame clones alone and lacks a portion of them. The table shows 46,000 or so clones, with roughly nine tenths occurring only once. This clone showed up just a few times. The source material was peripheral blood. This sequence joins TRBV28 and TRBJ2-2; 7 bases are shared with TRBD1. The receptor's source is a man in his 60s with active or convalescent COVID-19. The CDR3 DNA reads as TGTGCCAGCAGTTTACCGGGACAGAAAGCCGGGGAGCTGTTTTTT. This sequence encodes CASSLPGQKAGELFF. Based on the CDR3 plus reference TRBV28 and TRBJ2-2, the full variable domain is DVKVTQSSRYLVKRTGEKVFLECVQDMDHENMFWYRQDPGLGLRLIYFSYDVKMKEKGDIPEGYSVSREKKERFSLILESASTNQTSMYLCASSLPGQKAGELFFGEGSRLTVL.